This is a list of T cell receptor beta chains from one sample in a study of blood T cell repertoires in COVID-19. This table comes from immunoSEQ multiplex PCR, and its TCRdb copy is limited to in-frame clones, with some not included. This table holds 150,000 to 200,000 clones, approximately 93% found once. Sequenced input: peripheral blood. These receptor sequences come from a woman aged 55-69 years with COVID-19, enrolled during active disease. CDR3s include the opening cysteine and the closing phenylalanine or tryptophan. D genes are given only for firm matches.

v_gene,j_gene,d_gene,CDR3aa,CDR3nt
TRBV7-2,TRBJ2-7,TRBD2,CASSSGGLGSGEQYF,TGTGCCAGCAGCTCGGGGGGGCTAGGATCGGGCGAGCAGTACTTC
TRBV7-8,TRBJ1-6,TRBD1,CASSLDRGGSPLHF,TGTGCCAGCAGCTTGGACAGGGGTGGCTCACCCCTCCACTTT
TRBV27,TRBJ1-1,-,CASSSPNQGYTEAFF,TGTGCCAGCAGCTCACCTAATCAGGGTTACACTGAAGCTTTCTTT
TRBV27,TRBJ1-3,-,CASGGGREPITGNTIYF,TGTGCCAGCGGGGGGGGGCGCGAGCCCATCACTGGAAACACCATATATTTT
TRBV5-4,TRBJ2-5,TRBD1,CASRQGSYQETQYF,TGTGCCAGCAGACAGGGGTCCTACCAAGAGACCCAGTACTTC
TRBV27,TRBJ1-2,-,CASSATPDRRGGYTF,TGTGCCAGCAGCGCAACTCCGGACAGAAGGGGCGGCTACACCTTC
TRBV6-5,TRBJ2-1,-,CASSYLGEQFF,TGTGCCAGCAGTTACCTAGGCGAGCAGTTCTTC
TRBV5-1,TRBJ2-2,-,CASSLGRTGELFF,TGCGCCAGCAGCTTGGGCCGGACCGGGGAGCTGTTTTTT
TRBV5-4,TRBJ2-7,TRBD1,CASSQPGTGTYEQYF,TGTGCCAGCAGCCAACCCGGGACAGGAACCTACGAGCAGTACTTC
TRBV18,TRBJ1-1,-,CASSPATYTEAFF,TGTGCCAGCTCACCGGCCACATACACTGAAGCTTTCTTT
TRBV6-6,TRBJ1-5,-,CASSYDRHQPQHF,TGTGCCAGCAGTTACGACAGGCATCAGCCCCAGCATTTT
TRBV7-8,TRBJ1-2,-,CASSSNTGPLFIGYTF,TGTGCCAGCAGCTCGAATACAGGGCCCCTCTTTATCGGCTACACCTTC
TRBV19,TRBJ2-1,-,CASSKYNEQFF,TGTGCCAGTAGCAAATACAATGAGCAGTTCTTC
TRBV30,TRBJ1-4,TRBD1,CAWKHRGTTNEKLFF,TGTGCCTGGAAGCACAGGGGTACAACTAATGAAAAACTGTTTTTT
TRBV5-4,TRBJ1-1,TRBD1,CASSLDRGRRVNTEAFF,TGTGCCAGCAGCTTGGACAGGGGGAGAAGAGTGAACACTGAAGCTTTCTTT
TRBV19,TRBJ1-2,-,CASSAKRGYTF,TGTGCCAGTAGTGCCAAGAGGGGCTACACCTTC
TRBV27,TRBJ2-1,TRBD2,CASSSGGARNEQFF,TGTGCCAGCAGTAGCGGGGGGGCCAGAAATGAGCAGTTCTTC
TRBV19,TRBJ2-7,-,CASSPEGRYEQYF,TGTGCCAGTAGTCCCGAGGGTAGATACGAGCAGTACTTC
TRBV6-6,TRBJ1-1,-,CASSPPFRIADTEAFF,TGTGCCAGCAGTCCCCCCTTCAGGATAGCGGACACTGAAGCTTTCTTT